The TCR beta chain under discussion was sequenced for a study of PD-1 blockade in classical Hodgkin lymphoma (dated by TCRdb to the early 2020s). At the level of the whole study: Nivolumab dosing was 3 mg/kg intravenously every 2 weeks, continuing until either disease progression or unacceptable toxicity. The study used CyTOF and TCR beta sequencing to define a peripheral blood immune signature of response to PD-1 blockade in classical Hodgkin lymphoma.

The CDR3 runs 14 amino acids, cysteine and phenylalanine included. The retained sequence is limited to the CDR3, 42 bases, with the frame set at the first base. CDR1 SNHLY and CDR2 FYNNEI are derived from the germline V gene. V sheds 2 bases and J sheds 6 bases, leaving 12 bases between their ends. General findings and caveats noted by the study authors: Lower diversity was seen in patients whose nivolumab began less than 1 year after ASCT, and these patients were left out of later analyses so that immune reconstitution would not confound the results. A significant rise by C4D1 was seen in CD4+ but not CD8+ TCR diversity (p=0.0027 vs p=0.16), with the rise being most apparent in complete responders (p=0.02). Baseline TCR diversity was reported as lower in newly diagnosed patients than in healthy donors, and lower still in relapsed/refractory patients. The study covered only a single clinical trial cohort, and the causes of the repertoire differences, possibly disease activity or prior therapy, were still not defined. Trial patients with a complete response had baseline diversity similar to that of newly diagnosed patients, while partial responders and progressors had significantly lower diversity.

Notes on this clone: Its antigen is currently not known. Base qualities are missing; no much larger clone stands one base away.

Genomic DNA was extracted with the Qiagen DNeasy kit from unsorted PBMCs and from negatively selected CD4+ and CD8+ fractions. Amplification of TCR beta CDR3 regions was done by immunoSEQ multiplex PCR with primers that anneal to V and J segments. Amplification bias was minimized using a synthetic immune receptor repertoire, and residual bias was removed computationally after sequencing. The source study handled its data this way. Custom Python scripts were used to quantify repertoire diversity as the Shannon entropy index. The unsorted, CD4+ and CD8+ repertoires were each analyzed separately, with the exception of combined analyses, where CD4+ and CD8+ sequences were merged in silico. Clonal expansion was defined as a frequency increase of at least 2-fold after treatment compared with C1D1, and clones undetected at baseline were assigned a pseudocount of 0.5. Singleton clones were defined as clones with 0 or 1 copy at C1D1, and non-singleton clones were defined as clones with 2 or more copies. By matching protein sequences in sorted samples from the same patient, clones expanded in unsorted samples were annotated as CD4+, CD8+ or unknown. Wilcoxon tests were applied to paired samples to test diversity changes from C1D1 to C4D1. Entries here come from immuneACCESS through TCRdb and include only in-frame sequences with V and J called. Some clones fail to appear in such tables; in the studies checked, an unresolved V gene covers under half of the shortfall, and the cause of the remainder is unknown. V, J and clone size derive from that table, while D and trimming were established from the DNA sequence. The sample table records roughly 3,000 clones; less than 80% of these occur just once. Of the sample, 68% falls within the top ten clones.

Explained via the paper, the time point label denotes: cycle 1 day 1 (C1D1), immediately before nivolumab initiation. Relapse after autologous stem cell transplantation had occurred in all trial patients, and cohorts A, B and C were distinguished by prior brentuximab vedotin exposure. CD8+ T cells were purified from thawed PBMCs by magnetic negative selection with a Miltenyi CD8+ T cell isolation kit. The trial cohort was composed of around 60 patients with relapsed/refractory classical Hodgkin lymphoma, for whom complete response, partial response or progressive disease was recorded as best overall response. Trial patients were treated with single-agent nivolumab in the multi-cohort phase II CheckMate 205 trial. An independent review committee assessed best overall response by applying the 2007 International Working Group response criteria. Trial PBMCs were collected just before the start of nivolumab (C1D1) and during therapy at cycle 2 day 1 and cycle 4 day 1. After peripheral blood was drawn into 8 mL Vacutainer Cell Preparation Tubes, PBMCs were isolated by centrifugation and then cryopreserved. Purified CD4+ and CD8+ fractions were prepared only for cases in which an additional PBMC sample was available. Magnetically labelled cells were removed on LS columns in a quadroMACS separator, and the flow-through was retained as the purified fraction.

The rearranged chain carries TRBV2 and TRBJ2-3; a confident D gene designation cannot be given. The receptor was derived from a human donor with classical Hodgkin lymphoma. The input for sequencing was CD8+ T cells from blood, taken at baseline. This receptor has the CDR3 CASSERADVDTQYF. The sequence in DNA is TGTGCCAGCAGTGAAAGGGCCGATGTGGATACGCAGTATTTT.